This T cell receptor beta chain was retrieved from a study of PD-L1 blockade in urothelial cancer. The data were produced by immunoSEQ multiplex PCR, yet TCRdb's version contains in-frame clones alone and is incomplete. The table has tens of thousands of clones, about 90% seen once; the top ten hold roughly 12%. Germline loops: CDR1 KGHSH, CDR2 LQKENI. Trimming cost V 8 bases and J 1 base; bases outside gene matches: 4. This CDR3 comprises 13 residues. Documented time point: peripheral blood 6 weeks after treatment start. J is TRBJ2-7 and V is TRBV18, with 8 bases fitting TRBD1. Material: PBMCs, obtained around atezolizumab (anti-PD-L1) treatment. The TCR sequence derives from a woman aged 55-70 years with urothelial cancer. The CDR3 DNA is TGTGCCAGCCGGGGACAGGCATCCTACGAGCAGTACTTC. Residues: CASRGQASYEQYF.